A single sample is the source of the 16 T cell receptor beta chains below, sequenced in a study of T cells in Graves' hyperthyroidism and ophthalmopathy. RNA transcripts gave rise to amplified TCR beta CDR3 regions. RT-PCR in the first round (using the HTBI primer set) targeted the TCR CDR3. TCRdb redid the calling of the multiplex PCR reads with MiXCR, one entry per CDR3 protein. The sample holds approximately 480,000 distinct CDR3 sequences; less than 25% are singletons and the top ten take 26%. Input material: blood. These receptors were obtained from a man between 18 and 29 years old with Graves' hyperthyroidism.

This chain links TRBV19 with TRBJ1-2; D call uncertain. Germline CDR1 LNHDA, CDR2 SQIVND (reference sequence). Trimming removed 3 bases from V and 6 bases from J, with 14 bases in between. This CDR3 has 14 residues. CDR3 DNA: TGTGCCAGTAGTATGCGGACCAGGAACCATGGCTACACCTTC. It codes for CASSMRTRNHGYTF.

This clonotype was observed at least ten times. The rearrangement joins TRBV28 to TRBJ1-3, with TRBD1 as a possible D gene (6 bases). Germline-derived CDR1 and CDR2 are MDHEN and SYDVKM. The CDR3 has 17 amino acids. V gave up 6 bases and J gave up 0 bases, with 18 bases separating them. CDR3 protein: CASRRLAGAISGNTIYF. In DNA, the CDR3 is TGTGCCAGCAGAAGGTTGGCAGGGGCCATCTCTGGAAACACCATATATTTT.

The sample holds many counts of this clonotype. The rearrangement uses TRBV11-2 and TRBJ1-2, with 7 bases that match TRBD1. Germline trimming cut 3 bases from V and 4 bases from J; bases unmatched to any gene: 11. The CDR3 sequence is 16 residues long. Germline V gene sequence: CDR1 SGHAT, CDR2 FQNNGV. The DNA for the CDR3 is TGTGCCAGCAGCTTGAAGGGGAAGGGGGCGATCTATGGCTACACCTTC. Its protein is CASSLKGKGAIYGYTF.

This clonotype was seen repeatedly, ten times or more. The rearrangement links TRBV6-1 to TRBJ1-5, with 7 bases matching TRBD1. The trim removed 4 bases at V and 5 bases at J, leaving 11 bases unmatched. CDR3 length: 16 amino acids. CDR1 is MNHNS, CDR2 SASEGT, per germline. CDR3 bases: TGTGCCAGCAGTGCGGTCCCCTCGACAGGGCATCAGCCCCAGCATTTT. Its translation: CASSAVPSTGHQPQHF.

This clonotype occurred many times. J is TRBJ1-5 and V is TRBV12-3 or TRBV12-4; D is possibly TRBD1 (5 bases). The CDR3 is made up of 17 amino acids. V lost 1 base and J 0 bases, leaving 13 bases between the germline ends. The CDR3 loop reads CASSLGSRVHSNQPQHF. The CDR3 nucleotides read TGTGCCAGCAGTTTAGGGTCCAGGGTACATAGCAATCAGCCCCAGCATTTT.

This clonotype was recorded many times. V is TRBV29-1 and J is TRBJ2-7, with a tentative D call TRBD1 (6 bases). The V end lost 4 bases, the J end lost 3 bases, and 16 bases lay between the germline ends. CDR1 is SQVTM, CDR2 ANQGSEA, per germline. The CDR3 totals 14 residues. CDR3 coding DNA: TGCAGCGTTGCAGGGGCCGGGCAGAGCTACGAGCAGTACTTC. Protein product: CSVAGAGQSYEQYF.

Many counts were recorded for this clonotype. The chain joins TRBV7-9 to TRBJ2-2, with D unresolved. V was shortened by 1 base and J by 6 bases, with 6 bases between the two germline ends. The CDR3 has 13 amino acids. Germline CDR1 and CDR2: SEHNR and FQNEAQ (reference sequence). The CDR3 nucleotides read TGTGCCAGCAGCTTAGACGTTGCCGGGGAGCTGTTTTTT. Amino acid sequence: CASSLDVAGELFF. Combining the CDR3 with reference TRBV7-9 and TRBJ2-2 gives the whole variable domain DTGVSQNPRHKITKRGQNVTFRCDPISEHNRLYWYRQTLGQGPEFLTYFQNEAQLEKSRLLSDRFSAERPKGSFSTLEIQRTEQGDSAMYLCASSLDVAGELFFGEGSRLTVL.

The chain couples TRBV7-9 to TRBJ1-2; 9 nucleotides match TRBD1. CDR3 size: 15 residues. Germline V CDR1 and CDR2: SEHNR, FQNEAQ (reference sequence). Trimming took 1 base from V and 6 from J; bases not matched to a gene: 6. CDR3 DNA: TGTGCCAGCAGCTTAGTGGCGGGACAGGGAAATGGCTACACCTTC. Translating gives CASSLVAGQGNGYTF.

This clonotype came up many times. The J gene is TRBJ1-1, the V gene TRBV11-3, with D possibly being TRBD1 (5 bases). V dropped 1 base and J dropped 0 bases, with 9 bases sitting between them. The length of the CDR3 is 15 residues. Looked up from germline, CDR1 is SGHNT and CDR2 is YENEEA. This CDR3 is CASSLVTVLNTEAFF. Here the CDR3 DNA reads TGTGCCAGCAGCTTAGTGACAGTTTTGAACACTGAAGCTTTCTTT.

The chain uses TRBV27 and TRBJ2-7; 10 bases line up with TRBD2. Germline V gives CDR1 MNHEY, CDR2 SMNVEV (reference sequence). CDR3 size: 15 residues. Trimming cost V 5 bases and J 2 bases; bases outside gene matches: 6. The chain's CDR3 is CASSTLAGDTYEQYF. DNA of the CDR3: TGTGCCAGCAGTACTCTAGCGGGAGATACCTACGAGCAGTACTTC.

The table lists this clonotype with many counts. J is TRBJ1-1 and V is TRBV20-1, with D tentatively TRBD1 (5 bases). V lost 0 bases, J lost 8 bases, and 16 bases lay in between. This CDR3 comprises 14 residues. Germline V CDR1 and CDR2: DFQATT, SNEGSKA (reference sequence). CDR3 sequence (DNA): TGCAGTGCTAGAGATACGGGGTGGGGACCCGAAGCTTTCTTT. Encoded protein: CSARDTGWGPEAFF.

This clonotype was seen at least ten times. The gene calls are TRBV7-8 and TRBJ1-6; D uncertain. V was trimmed by 3 bases and J by 6 bases, leaving 12 bases between them. CDR1 and CDR2 from the germline V gene are SGHVS and FQNEAQ. The CDR3 consists of 15 residues. CDR3 residues: CASSFRGRSNSPLHF. CDR3 DNA: TGTGCCAGCAGCTTCCGGGGAAGAAGTAATTCACCCCTCCACTTT. Variable domain in full (rest from reference TRBV7-8 and TRBJ1-6): GAGVSQSPRYKVAKRGQDVALRCDPISGHVSLFWYQQALGQGPEFLTYFQNEAQLDKSGLPSDRFFAERPEGSVSTLKIQRTQQEDSAVYLCASSFRGRSNSPLHFGNGTRLTVT.

This clonotype was counted between two and nine times. The chain couples TRBV10-3 to TRBJ1-5, with 9 bases aligning to TRBD1. The CDR3 length is 16 residues. J was trimmed by 3 bases and V by 10 bases; bases with no gene match: 13. Germline values: CDR1 ENHRY, CDR2 SYGVKD. Here the CDR3 reads CATHAGTGPNNQPQHF. CDR3 DNA sequence: TGTGCCACCCATGCTGGGACAGGGCCTAACAATCAGCCCCAGCATTTT.

This clonotype was seen a few times. The CDR3 spells CAMRGNTGELFF. CDR3 in DNA: TGTGCCATGCGGGGCAACACCGGGGAGCTGTTTTTT. This sequence joins TRBV28 and TRBJ2-2, with D possibly matching TRBD2 (6 bases). The CDR3 has 12 residues. V lost 10 bases to trimming and J lost 2 bases, with 8 bases between them. CDR1 is MDHEN, CDR2 SYDVKM, per germline. The full variable domain, rest sourced from reference TRBV28 and TRBJ2-2, is DVKVTQSSRYLVKRTGEKVFLECVQDMDHENMFWYRQDPGLGLRLIYFSYDVKMKEKGDIPEGYSVSREKKERFSLILESASTNQTSMYLCAMRGNTGELFFGEGSRLTVL.

This clonotype was detected ten times or more. The chain has TRBV19 and TRBJ1-2, with D unclear. This CDR3 region has 15 residues. V was trimmed by 0 bases and J by 1 base, leaving 9 bases between them. Germline CDR1 and CDR2: LNHDA and SQIVND (reference sequence). The chain's CDR3 is CASSIEPASNYGYTF. The CDR3 DNA is TGTGCCAGTAGTATAGAACCCGCAAGTAACTATGGCTACACCTTC.

The chain joins TRBV24-1 to TRBJ2-7; D ambiguous. V was clipped by 7 bases and J by 10 bases, with 19 bases between them. The CDR3 is 13 amino acids. Germline CDR1 reads KGHDR; CDR2 reads SFDVKD. The CDR3 sequence is CATREIGSGDQYF. The CDR3 coding sequence is TGTGCCACCAGGGAGATAGGGTCGGGCGATCAGTACTTC.